The sequence of this TCR beta chain was determined in a study of cytomegalovirus exposure and HLA in healthy donors. Broader study findings: Among TCR beta chains, those listed as cytomegalovirus-associated numbered over 150. The study found most TCR sequences rare, yet found some public TCRs in many donors. Within the 90 to 150 validation repertoires, first-cohort TCR clusters tended to co-occur, according to a later analysis. In vitro checks showed that a few CMV-associated chains really do target CMV antigens.

A few counts support this clone. As yet, its antigen is unknown. Generated by immunoSEQ multiplex PCR, the TCRdb table keeps only in-frame clones and is missing some. Of 55,000 to 70,000 clones in the sample, 90% to 95% are singletons; the top ten hold just over 3%. Trimming cost V 3 bases and J 5 bases, with 8 bases left between them. The germline gives CDR1 MDHEN, CDR2 SYDVKM. The CDR3 is made up of 13 amino acids. This TCR was recovered from a young man in good health and CMV-seronegative. The chain uses TRBV28 and TRBJ1-5; tentatively, D is TRBD1 (5 bases). Material for sequencing was PBMCs. CDR3 in amino acids: CASSFLGHQPQHF. The CDR3 region has the DNA TGTGCCAGCAGTTTTTTGGGGCATCAGCCCCAGCATTTT.